This TCR beta chain was recovered during a study of T cells in Graves' hyperthyroidism and ophthalmopathy. The CDR3 covers 15 residues. Trimming pared 5 bases from V and 1 base from J, leaving 17 bases between. The germline gives CDR1 SQVTM, CDR2 ANQGSEA. TCR beta CDR3 region amplification was performed from RNA transcripts. A set of HTBI primers served as the primers for a first-round RT-PCR of the TCR CDR3. TCRdb processed the multiplex PCR reads anew with MiXCR; each CDR3 protein has one entry. The sample holds nearly 750,000 distinct CDR3 sequences, roughly a third seen once. Sample: blood. This receptor was taken from a woman between 40 and 55 years old with Graves' hyperthyroidism. The V gene is TRBV29-1, the J gene TRBJ1-2; perhaps TRBD1 as D (6 bases). CDR3 sequence reads: CSVNTQGNFNYGYTF. The DNA of the CDR3 is TGCAGCGTTAACACCCAGGGGAATTTTAACTATGGCTACACCTTC.